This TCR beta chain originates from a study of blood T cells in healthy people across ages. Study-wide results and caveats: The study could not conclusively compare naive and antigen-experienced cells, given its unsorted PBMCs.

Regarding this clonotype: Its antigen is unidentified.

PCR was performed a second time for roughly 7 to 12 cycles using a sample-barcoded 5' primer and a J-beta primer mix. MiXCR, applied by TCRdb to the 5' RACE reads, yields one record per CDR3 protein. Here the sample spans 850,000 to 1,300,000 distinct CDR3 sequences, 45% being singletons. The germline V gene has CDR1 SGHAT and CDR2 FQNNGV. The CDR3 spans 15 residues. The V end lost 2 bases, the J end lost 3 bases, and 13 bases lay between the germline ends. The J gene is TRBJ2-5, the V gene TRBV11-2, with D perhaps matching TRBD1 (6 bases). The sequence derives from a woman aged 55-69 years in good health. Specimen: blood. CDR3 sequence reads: CASSLHRAPKETQYF. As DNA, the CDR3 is TGTGCCAGCAGCTTACACAGGGCTCCGAAAGAGACCCAGTACTTC. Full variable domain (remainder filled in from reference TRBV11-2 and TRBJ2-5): EAGVAQSPRYKIIEKRQSVAFWCNPISGHATLYWYQQILGQGPKLLIQFQNNGVVDDSQLPKDRFSAERLKGVDSTLKIQPAKLEDSAVYLCASSLHRAPKETQYFGPGTRLLVL.